Listed here is a single TCR beta chain. Measured with immunoSEQ multiplex PCR; TCRdb has only the in-frame clones, and not every one. This table holds 120,000 or so clones, about 90% found once. This record comes from a study of control samples from healthy donors and cancer patients. The CDR3 is made up of 15 amino acids. Trimming left V 4 bases short and J 7 bases short, with 15 bases between. Per the germline V gene, CDR1 is SGHRS and CDR2 is YFSETQ. Sequencing was carried out using blood. The chain has TRBV5-1 and TRBJ1-6, with D perhaps matching TRBD1 (6 bases). The receptor was derived from a man in his fifties or sixties in good health. The CDR3 region is CASSPWGGENSPLHF. CDR3 nucleotide sequence: TGCGCCAGCAGCCCATGGGGGGGCGAGAATTCACCCCTCCACTTT.